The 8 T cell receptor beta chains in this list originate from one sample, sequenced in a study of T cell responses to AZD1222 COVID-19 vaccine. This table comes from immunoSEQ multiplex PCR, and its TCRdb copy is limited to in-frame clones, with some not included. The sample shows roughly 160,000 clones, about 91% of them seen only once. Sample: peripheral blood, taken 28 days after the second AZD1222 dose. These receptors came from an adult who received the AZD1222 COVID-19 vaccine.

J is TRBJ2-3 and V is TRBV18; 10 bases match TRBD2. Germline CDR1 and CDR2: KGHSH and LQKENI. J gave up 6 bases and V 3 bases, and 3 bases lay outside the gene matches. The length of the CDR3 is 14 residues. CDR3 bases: TGTGCCAGCTCACCGGATAGCGGGAGGGATACGCAGTATTTT. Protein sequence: CASSPDSGRDTQYF.

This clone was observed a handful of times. The CDR3 region has the DNA TGTGCCTGGAGACCCAAGGCGGGGGGCGTCGTCGAGACCCAGTACTTC. Protein: CAWRPKAGGVVETQYF. V and J are TRBV30 and TRBJ2-5; the match to TRBD2 covers 8 bases. J gave up 5 bases and V 3 bases, and 14 bases lay outside the gene matches. Germline CDR1 reads GTSNPN; CDR2 reads SVGIG (reference sequence). CDR3 length: 16 residues.

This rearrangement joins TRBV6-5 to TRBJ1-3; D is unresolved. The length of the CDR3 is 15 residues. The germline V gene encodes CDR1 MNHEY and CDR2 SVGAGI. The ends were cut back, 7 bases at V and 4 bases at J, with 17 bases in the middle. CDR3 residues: CASKVEVLGGNTIYF. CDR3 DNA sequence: TGTGCCAGCAAGGTGGAGGTCCTAGGGGGAAACACCATATATTTT.

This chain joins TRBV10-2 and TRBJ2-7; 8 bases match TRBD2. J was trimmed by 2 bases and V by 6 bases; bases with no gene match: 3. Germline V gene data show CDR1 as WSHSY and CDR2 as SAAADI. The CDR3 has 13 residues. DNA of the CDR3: TGCGCCAGCAGCGCAGCGGGGGCCTACGAGCAGTACTTC. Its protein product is CASSAAGAYEQYF.

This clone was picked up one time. CDR3 nucleotides: TGTGCCAGCAGTTATGGGACAGGGCAAAATCAGCCCCAGCATTTT. Amino acids: CASSYGTGQNQPQHF. The chain combines TRBV5-6 with TRBJ1-5; 9 nucleotides align to TRBD1. The V gene end was trimmed by 5 bases and the J gene end by 4 bases; junction bases not matched to a gene: 7. CDR3 length: 15 residues. The germline gives CDR1 SGHDT, CDR2 YYEEEE.

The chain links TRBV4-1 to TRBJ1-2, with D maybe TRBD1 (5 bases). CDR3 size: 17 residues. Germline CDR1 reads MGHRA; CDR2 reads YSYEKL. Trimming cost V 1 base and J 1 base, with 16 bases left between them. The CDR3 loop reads CASSQGGGANINYGYTF. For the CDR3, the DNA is TGCGCCAGCAGCCAAGGAGGAGGGGCCAACATTAACTATGGCTACACCTTC.

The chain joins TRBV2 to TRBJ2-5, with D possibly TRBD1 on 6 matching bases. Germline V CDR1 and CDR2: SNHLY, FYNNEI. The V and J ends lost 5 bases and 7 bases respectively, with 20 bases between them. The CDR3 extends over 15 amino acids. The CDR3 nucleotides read TGTGCCAGCAGTCTTAGACAGGCTATAGTCGGGACCCAGTACTTC. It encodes CASSLRQAIVGTQYF.

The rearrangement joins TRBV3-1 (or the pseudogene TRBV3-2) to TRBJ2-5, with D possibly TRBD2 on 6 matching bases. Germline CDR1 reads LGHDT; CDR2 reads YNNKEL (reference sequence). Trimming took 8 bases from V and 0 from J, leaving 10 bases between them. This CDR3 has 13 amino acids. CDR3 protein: CASGAGHQETQYF. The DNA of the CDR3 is TGTGCCAGCGGAGCGGGCCACCAAGAGACCCAGTACTTC.